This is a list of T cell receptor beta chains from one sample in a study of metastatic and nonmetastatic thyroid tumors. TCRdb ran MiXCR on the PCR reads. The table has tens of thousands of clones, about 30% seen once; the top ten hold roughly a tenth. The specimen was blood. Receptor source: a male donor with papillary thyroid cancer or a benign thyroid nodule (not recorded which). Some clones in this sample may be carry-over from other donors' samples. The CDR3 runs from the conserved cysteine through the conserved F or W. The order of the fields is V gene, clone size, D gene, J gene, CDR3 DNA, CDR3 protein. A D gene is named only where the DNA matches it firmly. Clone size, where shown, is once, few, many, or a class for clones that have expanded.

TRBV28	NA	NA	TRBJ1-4	TGTGCCAGCAGTTCCCCGGGGGCGCGTGAAAAACTGTTTTTT	CASSSPGAREKLFF
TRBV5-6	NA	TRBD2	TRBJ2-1	TGTGCCAGCAGCCGCGGGAGGTACAATGAGCAGTTCTTC	CASSRGRYNEQFF
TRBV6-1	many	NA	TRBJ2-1	TGTGCCAGCAGCCCCTTACGGGTTGGTGAGCAGTTCTTC	CASSPLRVGEQFF
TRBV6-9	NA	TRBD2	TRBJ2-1	TGTGCCAGCAGTTATAGGCTAGCGGGAACTGGTGAGCAGTTCTTC	CASSYRLAGTGEQFF
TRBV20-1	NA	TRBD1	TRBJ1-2	TGCAGTGCTAGTGAAACAGGGGGATTTCACTATGGCTACACCTTC	CSASETGGFHYGYTF
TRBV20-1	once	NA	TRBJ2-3	TGCAGTGCTAGGAATAGGGCCTCGCTTAGCACAGATACGCAGTATTTT	CSARNRASLSTDTQYF
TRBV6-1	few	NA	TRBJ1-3	TGTGCCAGCAGTACGCCCGGGTCCCCCGGAGGAAACACCATATATTTT	CASSTPGSPGGNTIYF
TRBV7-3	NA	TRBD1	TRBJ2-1	TGTGCCAGCAGCCGGGACAGGGGAGGCAATGAGCAGTTCTTC	CASSRDRGGNEQFF
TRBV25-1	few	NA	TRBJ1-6	TGTGCCAGCAGATCGAATTCACCCCTCCACTTT	CASRSNSPLHF
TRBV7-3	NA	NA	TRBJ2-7	TGTGCCAGCATTTCTAGTTGGAGCCACGAGCAGTACTTC	CASISSWSHEQYF
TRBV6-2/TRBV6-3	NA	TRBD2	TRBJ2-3	TGTGCCAGCAGTTTCGCGGGAGACTTGACAGATACGCAGTATTTT	CASSFAGDLTDTQYF
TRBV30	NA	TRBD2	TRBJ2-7	TGTGCCTGGAGTGTGGGCGGGAGAGTCTACGAGCAGTACTTC	CAWSVGGRVYEQYF
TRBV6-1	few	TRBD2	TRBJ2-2	TGTGCCAGCAGCGCCGGGACTAGCGCGGACTGGGAGCTGTTTTTT	CASSAGTSADWELFF
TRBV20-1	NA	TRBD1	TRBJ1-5	TGCAGTGTAAAGACAGGGATGGACAATCAGCCCCAGCATTTT	CSVKTGMDNQPQHF
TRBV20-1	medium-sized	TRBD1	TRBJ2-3	TGCAGTGCCGCAAAGACAGGGGGTTACGCAGATACGCAGTATTTT	CSAAKTGGYADTQYF
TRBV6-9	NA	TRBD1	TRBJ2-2	TGTGCCAGCAGGGCAAGGACAGGCACGAACACCGGGGAGCTGTTTTTT	CASRARTGTNTGELFF
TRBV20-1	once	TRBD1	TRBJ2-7	TGCAGTGCTAGGGGGGACAGCAACTACGAGCAGTACTTC	CSARGDSNYEQYF
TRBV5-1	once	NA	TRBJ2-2	TGCGCCAGCAGCCTACTAGGAGGTGGGCCCTCGAACACCGGGGAGCTGTTTTTT	CASSLLGGGPSNTGELFF
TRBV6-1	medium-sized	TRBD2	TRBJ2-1	TGTGCCAGCAGTGGGCTCGCCGGGAGGGTCAATGAGCAGTTCTTC	CASSGLAGRVNEQFF
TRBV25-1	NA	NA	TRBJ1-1	TGTGCCAGCAGTGCCTACTCCTCTGAAGCTTTCTTT	CASSAYSSEAFF
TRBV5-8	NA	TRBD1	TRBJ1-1	TGTGCCAGCAGCACATGGACAGGGCCTAACACTGAAGCTTTCTTT	CASSTWTGPNTEAFF
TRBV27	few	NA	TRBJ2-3	TGTGCCAGCAGTGGCAGGGAGGTTAGCACAGATACGCAGTATTTT	CASSGREVSTDTQYF
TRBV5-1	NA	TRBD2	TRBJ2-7	TGCGCCAGCAGCTCCTTAGCGGGAGATGGAGCGGGGGAGCAGTACTTC	CASSSLAGDGAGEQYF
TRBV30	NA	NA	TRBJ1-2	TGTGCCTGGAGTAAAGAGCCGAACTATGGCTACACCTTC	CAWSKEPNYGYTF
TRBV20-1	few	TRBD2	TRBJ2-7	TGCAGTGCTAGAGGGTCCGGGACTAGCGTCTACGAGCAGTACTTC	CSARGSGTSVYEQYF
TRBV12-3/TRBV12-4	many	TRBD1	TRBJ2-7	TGTGCCAGCAGTCCGGGGACAGGGGCCTACGAGCAGTACTTC	CASSPGTGAYEQYF
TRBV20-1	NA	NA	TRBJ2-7	TGCAGTGCTAGAGACGAACTAGTAGGGAATTACGAGCAGTACTTC	CSARDELVGNYEQYF
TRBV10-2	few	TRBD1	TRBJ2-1	TGCGCCAGTGGGACAGAGAGCTACAATGAGCAGTTCTTC	CASGTESYNEQFF
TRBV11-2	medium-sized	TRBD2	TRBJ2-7	TGTGCCAGCAGCTTAGGGGGGAGGGTGCAGTACTTC	CASSLGGRVQYF
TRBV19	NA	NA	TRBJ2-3	TGTGTCAGTAGTAGGTCCAGCGGTCGCACAGATGCGCAGTATTTT	CVSSRSSGRTDAQYF
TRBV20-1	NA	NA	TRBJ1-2	TGCAGTGCTAGGTCTGAGGTTTTGGGGTATGGCTACACCTTC	CSARSEVLGYGYTF
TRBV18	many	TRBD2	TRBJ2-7	TGTGCCAGCTCACCACCTAGCGGGAGTGACGAGCAGTACTTC	CASSPPSGSDEQYF
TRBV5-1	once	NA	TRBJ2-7	TGCGCCAGCAGCTTGGATGGCAGGTTGATTTCCGAGCAGTACTTC	CASSLDGRLISEQYF
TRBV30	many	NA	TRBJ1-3	TGTGCCTGGAGTCAGACTGGCCTCTCTGGAAACACCATATATTTT	CAWSQTGLSGNTIYF
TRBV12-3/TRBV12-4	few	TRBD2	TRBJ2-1	TGTGCCAGCAGCCGTAGCGGGAGGCTCGTTAATGAGCAGTTCTTC	CASSRSGRLVNEQFF